This T cell receptor beta chain is from a study of T cells after posttransplantation cyclophosphamide listed by TCRdb under 2016. Regarding the study in general: Using TRB sequencing, the study followed how the T cell repertoire reconstituted after myeloablative bone marrow transplantation in which posttransplantation cyclophosphamide served as GVHD prophylaxis. Samples from approximately 40 PTCy-treated patients and under 20 related bone marrow donors of those patients were subjected to antigen receptor sequencing. Blood from all 35 or so PTCy patients with 1-year posttransplant specimens was subjected to TRB sequencing. Up to 3 additional blood samples from 2 to 5.2 years after transplant were also TRB-sequenced in 3 patients, as was pretransplant blood from a handful of patients. Because TRA and TRB clonality correlated tightly in 10 or so samples, later TCR analyses were limited to TRB. Public TRB sequences were queried against a database of over 3,000 sequences associated with responses to pathogens, tumor antigens, self-antigens and alloantigens.

Concerning this clone itself: It has no known antigen specificity. Base qualities are missing; no much larger clone stands one base away.

Genomic DNA was used for TRB sequencing, which was performed with the immunoSEQ assay at survey resolution or with the hsTCRB kit. For the original study's pipeline: The immunoSEQ software handled initial read processing, and the LymphoSeq R package was used for repertoire analyses. Clonality was computed as 1 minus normalized Shannon entropy; Gini coefficient was also calculated for each TRB dataset. Phenotypes of unsorted samples were inferred by mapping TRB sequences from sorted subsets of the recipient or donor onto unsorted samples of the same recipient. As stored in TCRdb, this immuneACCESS dataset retains in-frame rearrangements with V and J assigned. A fraction of the clones does not appear; measured against another copy, unresolved V genes explain less than half of the discrepancy, and the remainder lacks a known reason. D and trimming come from the DNA, and the V and J calls and clone size come from that table. The sample has over 20,000 clones on record, roughly 98% of them singletons. The ten largest clones add up to about 0.13% of the sample.

Related bone marrow donors provided peripheral blood samples on the day of marrow donation. To count as naive, T cells had to be viable CD3+CD4+ or CD3+CD8+ cells with a CCR7+CD45RA+CD45RO-CD95-CD27+CD28+ profile. Peripheral blood and bone marrow mononuclear cells were isolated by Ficoll-Hypaque density centrifugation and cryopreserved. Sorting of CD4+ and CD8+ T cells, including naive and memory subsets, was performed by FACS on a FACSAria II. The CDR3 starts with the cysteine, ends with the phenylalanine, and has 13 residues. Left in the record is the CDR3 DNA by itself, 39 bases read in frame from the first base. V is reduced by 5 bases and J by 6 bases, leaving a spacing of 14 bases between them. The germline V gene (reference sequence) provides CDR1 LNHDA and CDR2 SQIVND. On the study overall, not on this receptor specifically: Donor-recipient similarity was low at 1-2 months but increased during the first year, and donor CD8+ memory clones often dominated later blood repertoires. Across the roughly 48 patients, TRB clonality was highly associated with recipient CMV seropositivity and CMV reactivation, and diversity with PTCy was similar to that in the CNI/methotrexate controls. The TRB repertoires of T cells infiltrating skin or GI tract showed only limited overlap with the TRB repertoires of T cells in blood.

The rearrangement combines TRBV19 with TRBJ2-7; 6 matching bases give a weak D call of TRBD2. The receptor was derived from a man between 35 and 55 years old in good health, CMV-negative, and a related stem cell transplant donor. Sequenced input: naive CD8+ T cells sorted from PBMCs. The CDR3 sequence is CASSPPGLREQYF. The DNA is TGTGCCAGTAGTCCCCCGGGACTTCGCGAGCAGTACTTC.